This entry lists 3 T cell receptor beta chains sequenced from one sample in a study of blood T cell repertoires in COVID-19. The table came from immunoSEQ multiplex PCR; TCRdb's copy has only in-frame clones and leaves some out. This table holds about 49,000 clones, about 85% found once. The source material was peripheral blood. The receptors were gathered from a human donor in a cohort sampled during active COVID-19.

This chain links TRBV5-4 with TRBJ2-6; no definite D call. This CDR3 has 14 residues. Germline CDR1 reads SGHNT; CDR2 reads YYREEE (reference sequence). Deletions cut 0 bases from V and 2 bases from J, with 3 bases between. The CDR3 coding sequence is TGTGCCAGCAGCTTGGCCACTGGGGCCAACGTCCTGACTTTC. It translates to CASSLATGANVLTF.

The chain combines TRBV29-1 with TRBJ2-2; 9 bases agree with TRBD2. With 5 bases clipped from V and 1 base from J, the junction kept 11 bases outside the gene matches. This CDR3 is built from 17 residues. Germline-derived CDR1 and CDR2 are SQVTM and ANQGSEA. CDR3 residues: CSVKLGAAGGNTGELFF. In DNA form, the CDR3 reads TGCAGCGTTAAACTCGGGGCAGCGGGAGGGAACACCGGGGAGCTGTTTTTT.

V usage is TRBV3-1 (or the pseudogene TRBV3-2) and J usage is TRBJ1-4; D may be TRBD1 (5 bases). Germline-derived CDR1 and CDR2 are LGHDT and YNNKEL (reference sequence). The CDR3 contains 17 residues. V dropped 2 bases and J dropped 0 bases, with 13 bases sitting between them. The CDR3 DNA is TGTGCCAGCAGCCAATTATCGCCGGGGGCAACTAATGAAAAACTGTTTTTT. It specifies CASSQLSPGATNEKLFF.